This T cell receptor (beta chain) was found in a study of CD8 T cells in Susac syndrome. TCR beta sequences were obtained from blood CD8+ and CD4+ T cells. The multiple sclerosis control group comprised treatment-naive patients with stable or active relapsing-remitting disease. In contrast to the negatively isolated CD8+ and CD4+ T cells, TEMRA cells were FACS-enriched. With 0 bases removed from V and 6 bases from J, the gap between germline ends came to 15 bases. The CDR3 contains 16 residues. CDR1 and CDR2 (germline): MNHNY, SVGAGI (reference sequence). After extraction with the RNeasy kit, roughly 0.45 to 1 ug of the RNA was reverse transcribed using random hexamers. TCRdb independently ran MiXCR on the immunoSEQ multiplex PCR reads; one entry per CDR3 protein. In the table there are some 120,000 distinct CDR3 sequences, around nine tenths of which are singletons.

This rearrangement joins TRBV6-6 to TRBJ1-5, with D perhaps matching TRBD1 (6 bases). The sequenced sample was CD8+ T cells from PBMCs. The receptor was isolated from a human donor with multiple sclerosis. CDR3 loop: CASSYSAGEIGQPQHF. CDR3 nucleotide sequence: TGTGCCAGCAGTTACTCGGCAGGGGAGATTGGTCAGCCCCAGCATTTT.